The entry below gives a single T cell receptor beta chain sequence along with its context. The trim removed 0 bases at V and 1 base at J, leaving 1 base unmatched. The CDR3 has 17 residues. Germline loops: CDR1 SGHDN, CDR2 FVKESK. The data stem from a study of blood T cell repertoires in COVID-19. Study as a whole: Acute-phase and convalescent COVID-19 samples originated in the United States, Italy and Spain. Sample material is recorded as cDNA or gDNA derived from T cells, B-cell-depleted T cells, or PBMCs.

In the original workflow: Scientists estimated how many nucleated cells there were by amplifying reference gene primers. Produced via immunoSEQ multiplex PCR; TCRdb's table is partial and in-frame only. V and J calls and clone size are copied from that table; D and trimming were computed from the DNA. Of 80,000 to 90,000 clones in the sample, more than 75% are singletons; the top ten hold more than 12%. The receptor was derived from a woman in her 70s with acute or convalescent COVID-19. The sequencing input was peripheral blood. The gene calls are TRBV14 and TRBJ2-1; TRBD2 matches at 12 bases. The CDR3 DNA sequence: TGTGCCAGCAGCCAAGATGGGACTAGCGGGTCCTACAATGAGCAGTTCTTC. This gives the protein CASSQDGTSGSYNEQFF.